Below, one TCR beta chain is given with its context. What antigen it recognizes has not been identified. Nothing much larger sits one base from this clone, and base qualities are not available. The entry originates in a study of blood T cell repertoires in COVID-19 (dated by TCRdb to 2020 to 2021). Context from the whole study: Samples from collaborators originated in the United States, Italy and Spain and spanned both the acute and convalescent phases of COVID-19. Samples came from the ongoing ImmuneRACE study (first 160 participants) plus 1,254 subjects from 6 global collaborators. Where available, HLA class I and class II types were obtained from metadata supplied by the sample provider rather than from assay-based typing. The repertoires were made available in a free public database intended to serve as a resource for research on the immune response to SARS-CoV-2. Sample metadata almost always included a de-identified subject ID, COVID-19 status, age in years and sex. The material from the prospective study consisted of cDNA or gDNA derived from T cells, B-cell-depleted T cells, or PBMCs. Subjects who had been exposed to COVID-19, were actively infected with it, or had recovered from it provided the deeply sampled blood TCRbeta repertoires that made up the dataset. Study-wide conclusions, independent of this receptor: How much clinical and demographic metadata was included differed by source and by participant, and the metadata was provided uncurated.

Reading from cysteine to phenylalanine, the CDR3 counts 15 amino acids. Just CDR3 DNA is preserved here, 45 bases in frame from base 1. The germline V gene sets CDR1 to KGHDR and CDR2 to SFDVKD. V is cut by 3 bases and J by 4 bases, and the space between the germline ends is 13 bases. TCRbeta CDR3 regions were amplified from genomic DNA using the immunoSEQ Assay, a bias-controlled multiplex PCR. As for the authors' bioinformatics: The number of nucleated cells in each sample was estimated by amplification of reference gene primers within the assay. To quantify the absolute abundance of each unique TCRbeta CDR3 rearrangement, sequence reads were collapsed and filtered. For each sample, productive Simpson clonality was calculated by taking the square root of Simpson's diversity index across productive rearrangements. Here the immuneACCESS table is served through TCRdb, limited to in-frame sequences with V and J called. Missing clones are a known gap in these copies; in checked studies unresolved V genes cover under half, and the rest lacks a known reason. V and J calls plus clone size are reproduced from that table; the DNA served to infer D and trimming. The sample table contains approximately 150,000 clones; only one count was recorded for around 80% of them. The top ten clonotypes cover 15% of the sample.

Enrolling through a virtual design, the prospective study's participants ranged in age from roughly 18 to 89 years and lived across 24 United States geographic areas. Cohort assignment in the prospective study relied on participant-reported clinical history from a screening survey and a study questionnaire. ImmuneRACE Cohort 3 recovered participants were defined by two consecutive negative NP/OP PCR tests, healthcare professional clearance, or symptom resolution. Mobile phlebotomists in the prospective study collected whole blood, serum and a nasopharyngeal or oropharyngeal swab from every participant. Participants in the prospective study had the option to provide additional blood draws and questionnaires over an approximately two-month period. Blood samples from the prospective study were shipped frozen or at room temperature prior to DNA extraction.

The TCR comes from a man aged 45-65 years who had recovered from COVID-19. Rearrangement joined TRBV24-1 to TRBJ2-3; a weak D assignment points to TRBD2 (5 bases agree). Sequences were obtained from PBMCs or T cells enriched from blood (not recorded which). In nucleotides, the sequence is TGTGCCACCAGTGATGCTGGGGAGAGTTCAGATACGCAGTATTTT. This yields the protein CATSDAGESSDTQYF.